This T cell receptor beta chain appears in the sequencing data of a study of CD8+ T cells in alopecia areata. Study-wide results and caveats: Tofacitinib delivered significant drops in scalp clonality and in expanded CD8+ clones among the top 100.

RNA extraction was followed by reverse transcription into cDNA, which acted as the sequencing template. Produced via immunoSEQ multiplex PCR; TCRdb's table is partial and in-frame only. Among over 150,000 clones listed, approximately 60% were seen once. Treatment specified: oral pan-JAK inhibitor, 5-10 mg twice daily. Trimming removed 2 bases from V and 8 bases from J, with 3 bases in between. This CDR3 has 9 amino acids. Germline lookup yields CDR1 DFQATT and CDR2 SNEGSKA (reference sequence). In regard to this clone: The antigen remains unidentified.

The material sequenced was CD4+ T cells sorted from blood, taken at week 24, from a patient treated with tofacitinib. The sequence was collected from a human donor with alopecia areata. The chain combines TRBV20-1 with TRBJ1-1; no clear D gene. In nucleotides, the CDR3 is TGCAGTGCTAGAAGGGAAGCTTTCTTT. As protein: CSARREAFF.